Shown below are 5 T cell receptor beta chains from a single sample sequenced in a study of shared clonotypes between healthy human individuals. Naivety among CD8 cells was defined by CD45RO negativity and positive CCR7 selection, thereby excluding terminally differentiated effector memory CD45RA+ cells. Measured with immunoSEQ multiplex PCR; TCRdb has only the in-frame clones, and not every one. Seen here are about 820,000 clones, around 93% observed once, and the top ten hold around 24%. The sample taken for sequencing was naive CD8+ T cells sorted from blood. The receptors stem from a man aged 30 to 39 in good health.

V is TRBV10-1 and J is TRBJ2-3; 12 nucleotides match TRBD2. Germline CDR1 is WNHNN and CDR2 is SYGVQD (reference sequence). V lost 7 bases to trimming and J lost 5 bases; unmatched junction nucleotides: 1. The CDR3 is 13 amino acids. The CDR3: CASTGLAGDTQYF. The CDR3 DNA sequence: TGCGCCAGCACGGGACTAGCGGGAGATACGCAGTATTTT.

The J gene is TRBJ2-5, the V gene TRBV7-9; the D gene is possibly TRBD2 (5 bases). CDR1 and CDR2 from the germline V gene are SEHNR and FQNEAQ (reference sequence). Deletions cut 5 bases from V and 11 bases from J, with 15 bases between. The CDR3 has 12 amino acids. CDR3 DNA: TGTGCCAGCAGCCCCGGAAATGGGGAGCAGTACTTC. Translating gives CASSPGNGEQYF.

This CDR3 is CAISGPPGQGLITAYEQYF. In DNA form, the CDR3 reads TGTGCCATCAGTGGCCCGCCGGGACAGGGATTAATAACAGCCTACGAGCAGTACTTC. The chain is built from TRBV10-3 and TRBJ2-7; TRBD1 matches 9 bases. In germline, CDR1 is ENHRY, CDR2 SYGVKD. The CDR3 runs 19 residues. V dropped 4 bases and J dropped 2; count of bases not matched to a gene: 18.

The chain joins TRBV4-2 to TRBJ1-5; D call uncertain. This CDR3 is built from 13 residues. The germline V gene has CDR1 LGHNA and CDR2 YNFKEQ. Trimming removed 0 bases from V and 2 bases from J, with 2 bases in between. CDR3 nucleotide sequence: TGTGCCAGCAGCCAAGATGGCAATCAGCCCCAGCATTTT. Amino acid sequence: CASSQDGNQPQHF.

This chain uses TRBV6-1 with TRBJ2-7; 7 positions agree with TRBD1. The ends lost 7 bases at V and 3 bases at J; junction bases unmatched: 9. This CDR3 region has 14 residues. Germline assignment: CDR1 MNHNS and CDR2 SASEGT. CDR3 protein: CASMPETGHYEQYF. The CDR3 DNA reads as TGTGCCAGCATGCCCGAGACAGGGCACTACGAGCAGTACTTC.